The clone carrying this TCR beta chain was seen more than once but under ten times. Its matching antigen is unknown. Amplification of TCR beta CDR3 regions was performed using RNA transcripts as template. A set of HTBI primers served as the primers for a first-round RT-PCR of the TCR CDR3. TCRdb reprocessed the multiplex PCR reads with MiXCR, giving one entry per CDR3 protein. Of hundreds of thousands of distinct CDR3 sequences listed, nearly 45% are singletons. Germline CDR1 DFQATT, CDR2 SNEGSKA (reference sequence). This CDR3 contains 12 residues. V lost 6 bases, J lost 4 bases, and 13 bases lay in between. These data are taken from a study of T cells in Graves' hyperthyroidism and ophthalmopathy. Study findings and constraints: Ophthalmopathy stood apart from stable hyperthyroidism in a 13 V-J model.

The TCR originated in an adult man with Graves' disease, either hyperthyroidism or ophthalmopathy (not recorded which). Sequences were obtained from peripheral blood or thyroid tissue (not recorded which). This chain links TRBV20-1 with TRBJ2-7; D remains ambiguous. The CDR3 is CSATRPNYEQYF. DNA for the CDR3: TGCAGTGCCACGAGACCAAATTACGAGCAGTACTTC.